The 13 T cell receptor beta chains in this list originate from one sample, sequenced in a study of blood T cell repertoires in COVID-19. Clones were read by immunoSEQ multiplex PCR, and TCRdb kept only the in-frame ones, dropping some. The sample lists about 140,000 clones; 80% to 90% were seen once. Sequenced input: peripheral blood. These receptors were collected from a woman aged 45-59 years with acute or convalescent COVID-19.

The chain uses TRBV7-2 and TRBJ2-2; 7 nucleotides align to TRBD2. The CDR3 is 15 residues long. CDR1 is SGHTA, CDR2 FQGNSA, per germline. After removal of 3 bases from V and 5 bases from J, the junction contained 6 bases not matched to a gene. The CDR3 DNA sequence: TGTGCCAGCAGCTTTGCCGCACTAGCGACCGGGGAGCTGTTTTTT. Its translation: CASSFAALATGELFF.

This chain connects TRBV6-5 to TRBJ2-3, with 7 bases aligning to TRBD1. Germline lookup yields CDR1 MNHEY and CDR2 SVGAGI. The CDR3 consists of 14 residues. J was trimmed by 2 bases and V by 6 bases; bases with no gene match: 5. The CDR3 loop reads CASRGQIYTDTQYF. CDR3 sequence (DNA): TGTGCCAGCAGGGGACAGATATACACAGATACGCAGTATTTT.

The CDR3 reads CASSRSSAFETQYF. CDR3 DNA: TGCGCCAGCAGCAGGAGTTCAGCGTTCGAAACGCAGTATTTT. The chain links TRBV5-1 to TRBJ2-3, with unresolved D. With 4 bases removed from V and 9 bases from J, the gap between germline ends came to 18 bases. The CDR3 covers 14 residues. Germline loops: CDR1 SGHRS, CDR2 YFSETQ.

The V gene is TRBV24-1, the J gene TRBJ2-5; 12 nucleotides line up with TRBD2. The germline gives CDR1 KGHDR, CDR2 SFDVKD. The CDR3 is 14 residues long. V dropped 7 bases and J dropped 4; count of bases not matched to a gene: 3. The CDR3 DNA sequence: TGTGCCACCAGCCCGGGACTAGCGGGAGAGACCCAGTACTTC. It specifies CATSPGLAGETQYF.

V gene TRBV29-1 combines with J gene TRBJ1-2; maybe TRBD1 (5 bases). Per the germline V gene, CDR1 is SQVTM and CDR2 is ANQGSEA. The V gene lost 6 bases and the J gene lost 8 bases, with 16 bases spanning the gap. This CDR3 contains 12 residues. CDR3 coding DNA: TGCAGCGTACGGGACTCCGGCGAAGGCTACACCTTC. It translates to CSVRDSGEGYTF. Full variable domain (remainder filled in from reference TRBV29-1 and TRBJ1-2): SAVISQKPSRDICQRGTSLTIQCQVDSQVTMMFWYRQQPGQSLTLIATANQGSEATYESGFVIDKFPISRPNLTFSTLTVSNMSPEDSSIYLCSVRDSGEGYTFGSGTRLTVV.

The genes are TRBV3-1 (or the pseudogene TRBV3-2) and TRBJ2-6; maybe TRBD2 (7 bases). The V gene lost 10 bases and the J gene lost 2 bases, with 9 bases spanning the gap. This CDR3 comprises 13 residues. The germline CDR1 and CDR2 sequences are LGHDT and YNNKEL (reference sequence). The CDR3 DNA reads TGTGCCACGGGGGGCGCTGGGGCCAACGTCCTGACTTTC. Its translation: CATGGAGANVLTF.

This chain uses TRBV7-2 with TRBJ2-7, with D perhaps matching TRBD2 (7 bases). This CDR3 has 16 residues. Germline V gene sequence: CDR1 SGHTA, CDR2 FQGNSA. Trimming shortened V by 5 bases and J by 3 bases, and 20 bases separated the two germline ends. The CDR3 region has the DNA TGTGCCAGCAGCATAACAGGGCTGCGGGAGAACTACGAGCAGTACTTC. Residues: CASSITGLRENYEQYF.

The chain joins TRBV7-9 to TRBJ1-4; 8 bases match TRBD1. V trimming: 5 bases; J trimming: 8 bases; junction bases outside the gene matches: 7. In germline, CDR1 is SEHNR, CDR2 FQNEAQ (reference sequence). The CDR3 is 14 residues long. The chain's CDR3 is CASSVTGEREKLFF. In DNA, the CDR3 is TGTGCCAGCAGCGTGACAGGGGAGCGGGAAAAACTGTTTTTT.

The J gene is TRBJ2-2, the V gene TRBV11-2; TRBD2 matches 8 bases. The germline CDR1 and CDR2 sequences are SGHAT and FQNNGV. The trim removed 5 bases at V and 3 bases at J, leaving 5 bases unmatched. This CDR3 has 15 residues. CDR3 protein: CASSGSGTHTGELFF. The DNA of the CDR3 is TGTGCCAGCAGCGGTAGCGGGACTCACACCGGGGAGCTGTTTTTT. Supplemented by reference TRBV11-2 and TRBJ2-2, the full variable domain reads EAGVAQSPRYKIIEKRQSVAFWCNPISGHATLYWYQQILGQGPKLLIQFQNNGVVDDSQLPKDRFSAERLKGVDSTLKIQPAKLEDSAVYLCASSGSGTHTGELFFGEGSRLTVL.

V and J are TRBV6-5 and TRBJ1-2; no clear D. Trimming shortened V by 6 bases and J by 3 bases, and 17 bases separated the two germline ends. Per germline, CDR1 MNHEY and CDR2 SVGAGI. The CDR3 totals 15 residues. CDR3 DNA sequence: TGTGCCAGCAGACCCGGGAGCAGAGCTCACTATGGCTACACCTTC. Translated, it gives CASRPGSRAHYGYTF.

The chain uses TRBV2 and TRBJ2-7; a weak D match, TRBD2 (6 bases). Germline V gene sequence: CDR1 SNHLY, CDR2 FYNNEI. Trimming removed 5 bases from V and 0 bases from J, with 14 bases in between. The CDR3 runs 15 residues. The CDR3 DNA follows: TGTGCCAGCAGTAGGGACTGGGGCAGCTCCTACGAGCAGTACTTC. Translation: CASSRDWGSSYEQYF.

In DNA, the CDR3 is TGTGCCAGCAGTGACTCTAGGGCTAGCGGGATTAATGAGCAGTTCTTC. Amino acid sequence: CASSDSRASGINEQFF. This chain uses TRBV6-4 with TRBJ2-1; TRBD2 agrees at 9 bases. J gave up 7 bases and V 0 bases, and 7 bases lay outside the gene matches. CDR1 MRHNA and CDR2 SNTAGT come from the germline V gene. The CDR3 is 16 residues long.

The chain uses TRBV6-6 and TRBJ2-3; D might be TRBD2 (7 bases). The CDR3 runs to 15 residues. In germline, CDR1 is MNHNY, CDR2 SVGAGI (reference sequence). The V gene lost 2 bases and the J gene lost 2 bases, with 11 bases spanning the gap. This CDR3 is CASSYPGGNTDTQYF. In DNA form, the CDR3 reads TGTGCCAGCAGTTACCCGGGGGGCAACACAGATACGCAGTATTTT.